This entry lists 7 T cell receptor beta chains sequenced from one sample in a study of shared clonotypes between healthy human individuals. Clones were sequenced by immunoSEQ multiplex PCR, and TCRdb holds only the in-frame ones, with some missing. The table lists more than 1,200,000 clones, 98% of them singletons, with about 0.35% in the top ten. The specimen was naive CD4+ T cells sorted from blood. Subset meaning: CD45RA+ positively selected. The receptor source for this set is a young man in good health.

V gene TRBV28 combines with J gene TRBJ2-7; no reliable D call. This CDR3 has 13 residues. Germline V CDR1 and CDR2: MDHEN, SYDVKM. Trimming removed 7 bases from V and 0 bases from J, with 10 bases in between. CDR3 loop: CASTLYTSYEQYF. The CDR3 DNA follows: TGTGCCAGCACCCTCTACACCTCCTACGAGCAGTACTTC.

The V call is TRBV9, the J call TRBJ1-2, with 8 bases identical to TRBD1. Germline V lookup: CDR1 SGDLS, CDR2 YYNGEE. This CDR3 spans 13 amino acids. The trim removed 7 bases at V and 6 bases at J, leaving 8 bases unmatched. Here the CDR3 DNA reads TGTGCCAGCGGACAGGGATCTTTGGATGGCTACACCTTC. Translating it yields CASGQGSLDGYTF.

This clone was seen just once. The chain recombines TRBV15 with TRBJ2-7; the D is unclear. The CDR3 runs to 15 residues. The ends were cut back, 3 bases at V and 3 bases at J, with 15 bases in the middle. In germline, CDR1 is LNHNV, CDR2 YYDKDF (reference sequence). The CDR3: CATSSWPKGYYEQYF. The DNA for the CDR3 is TGTGCCACCAGCAGTTGGCCGAAAGGCTACTACGAGCAGTACTTC.

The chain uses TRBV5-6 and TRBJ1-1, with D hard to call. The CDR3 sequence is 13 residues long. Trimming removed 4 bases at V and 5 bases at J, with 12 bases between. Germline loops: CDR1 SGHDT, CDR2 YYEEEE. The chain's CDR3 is CASSPGVTTEAFF. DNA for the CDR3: TGTGCCAGCAGCCCAGGTGTGACGACTGAAGCTTTCTTT.

The CDR3 region has the DNA TGTGCCAGCAGCTTAGGTGGACTAGGGGTCCCTCACTACGAGCAGTACTTC. Translating it yields CASSLGGLGVPHYEQYF. The chain combines TRBV7-8 with TRBJ2-7, with 7 positions matching TRBD2. The germline V gene encodes CDR1 SGHVS and CDR2 FQNEAQ. This CDR3 is 17 amino acids long. The J segment lost 3 bases and the V segment lost 1 base, leaving 12 bases of the junction unmatched.

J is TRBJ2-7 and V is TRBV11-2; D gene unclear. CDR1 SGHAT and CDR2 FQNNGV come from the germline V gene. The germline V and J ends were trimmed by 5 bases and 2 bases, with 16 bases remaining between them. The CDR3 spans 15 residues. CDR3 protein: CASSPGSVRTYEQYF. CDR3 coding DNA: TGTGCCAGCAGCCCGGGCTCCGTCAGGACCTACGAGCAGTACTTC.

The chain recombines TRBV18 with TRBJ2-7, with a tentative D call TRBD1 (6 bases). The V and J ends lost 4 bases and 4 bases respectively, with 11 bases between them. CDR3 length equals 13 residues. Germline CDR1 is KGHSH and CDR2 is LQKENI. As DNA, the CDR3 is TGTGCCAGCTCACGATCCCAGGGGTACGAGCAGTACTTC. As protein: CASSRSQGYEQYF.